The clone carrying this T cell receptor beta chain was found a few times. This CDR3 contains 13 residues. Germline CDR1 and CDR2: ENHRY and SYGVKD. Deletions cut 0 bases from V and 6 bases from J, with 6 bases between. These data belong to a study of blood T cell repertoires in COVID-19. Turning to the study itself: COVID-19 samples from acute and convalescent phases originated in the United States, Italy and Spain. Sample material is recorded as cDNA or gDNA derived from T cells, B-cell-depleted T cells, or PBMCs.

In the original workflow: Counts of nucleated cells, estimated from reference gene primer amplification, were obtained. Method: immunoSEQ multiplex PCR; TCRdb's copy keeps in-frame clones and lacks some. That table furnishes V, J and clone size, whereas the DNA furnished D and trimming. The sample lists some 200,000 clones; approximately 87% were seen once. The specimen was peripheral blood. The TCR sequence derives from a woman between 18 and 29 years old who had recovered from COVID-19. The chain employs TRBV10-3 and TRBJ1-5; D unresolved. The DNA for the CDR3 is TGTGCCATCAGTGAGTCCTCGGGTCAGCCCCAGCATTTT. Translating it yields CAISESSGQPQHF.